This T cell receptor (beta chain) originates from a study of OX40 agonist ivuxolimab in advanced cancers. Germline V gene data show CDR1 as MNHNS and CDR2 as SASEGT. CDR3 length equals 14 residues. V shed 7 bases and J 3 bases; nucleotides not matched to a gene: 6. Using immunoSEQ multiplex PCR, the repertoire was profiled, and TCRdb retains in-frame clones only, with some absent. The repertoire holds roughly 75,000 clones, with 87% as singletons. Specimen: CD4+ or CD8+ T cells sorted from blood, collected in a trial of the OX40 agonist ivuxolimab. This sequence joins TRBV6-1 and TRBJ2-1; 7 bases align to TRBD2. This clonotype was sampled from an adult with an advanced solid tumor such as melanoma, head and neck, liver or kidney cancer. The CDR3 coding sequence is TGTGCCAGCACCTTGGAGCGGGACTACAATGAGCAGTTCTTC. Translating gives CASTLERDYNEQFF.